This T cell receptor beta chain was retrieved from a study of blood T cell repertoires in COVID-19. Study-wide context: Both acute and convalescent COVID-19 samples were obtained from the United States, Italy and Spain. Sources were T cells, B-cell-depleted T cells, or PBMCs; the material itself was cDNA or gDNA.

The CDR3 is 15 residues long. Germline CDR1 SGHAT, CDR2 FQNNGV. V shed 0 bases and J shed 0 bases, with 6 bases lying between them. Authors' data handling: Quantification of nucleated cells was approximated via reference gene primer amplification. TCRdb's table, derived via immunoSEQ multiplex PCR, lists solely in-frame clones and lacks some. For V, J and clone size, that table is used; D and trimming come from the DNA. The sample lists 130,000 to 150,000 clones, roughly 90% occurring once. The chain employs TRBV11-2 and TRBJ1-5, with D unresolved. This receptor was taken from a man aged 65 to 79 with acute or convalescent COVID-19. Sequencing input: peripheral blood. The DNA of the CDR3 is TGTGCCAGCAGCTTAGATGGCAGTAGCAATCAGCCCCAGCATTTT. Its protein is CASSLDGSSNQPQHF.